This T cell receptor beta chain was sequenced during a study of a mutant IDH1 vaccine in newly diagnosed glioma. At the level of the study: Averaging 40.4 years of age, treated patients were around 60% male and around 40% female. Standard pretreatment was either radiotherapy, temozolomide, or, for most, radiochemotherapy with temozolomide. Notes on the study in general: Altogether, 85% to 95% of patients exhibited vaccine-induced immune responses.

Specified time point: baseline, week 1 (first vaccination visit). Treatment in this sample: pre-vaccination baseline after standard-of-care therapy. Diagnosis in the donors showed new WHO grade 3 or 4 astrocytomas that were IDH1-mutant and ATRX-lost. Trimming took off 5 bases at V and 1 base at J, with 11 bases between the two ends. This CDR3 has 14 residues. Germline V gene data show CDR1 as SGHTA and CDR2 as FQGNSA. To note about this clone: What it recognizes is unknown.

Clones were sequenced by immunoSEQ multiplex PCR, and TCRdb holds only the in-frame ones, with some missing. Altogether 60,000 to 75,000 clones are present, 75% to 85% being singletons, with the ten largest covering more than 8%. This specimen consisted of PBMCs, obtained from a glioma patient treated with radiotherapy, temozolomide or both. The V gene is TRBV7-2, the J gene TRBJ1-1, with D possibly TRBD1 on 6 matching bases. The clonotype comes from a man aged 45-60 years with glioma. As DNA, the CDR3 is TGTGCCAGCAGCGAGACCAGGGGGAACACTGAAGCTTTCTTT. It specifies CASSETRGNTEAFF. The full variable domain, its missing parts supplied by reference TRBV7-2 and TRBJ1-1, is GAGVSQSPSNKVTEKGKDVELRCDPISGHTALYWYRQSLGQGLEFLIYFQGNSAPDKSGLPSDRFSAERTGGSVSTLTIQRTQQEDSAVYLCASSETRGNTEAFFGQGTRLTVV.